Listed below are T cell receptor beta chains from one sample, sequenced in a study of T cell clonotyping in hematopoietic cell transplantation. Some clones are missing from TCRdb's copy, which holds only in-frame ones; the method was immunoSEQ multiplex PCR. This sample has fewer than 100,000 clones, with almost 97% found just once. This specimen was peripheral blood mononuclear cells, taken before stem cell transplant. Every receptor here comes from a woman aged 45-59 years with acute myeloid leukemia. Some clones in this sample may be carry-over from other donors' samples. CDR3s include the opening cysteine and the closing phenylalanine or tryptophan. The D gene is left open where the match is weak. The listing skips clone size in some rows; elsewhere it reads once, few, many or a size class.

v_gene,d_gene,len,abundance,j_gene,CDR3nt,CDR3aa
TRBV15,TRBD1,15,-,TRBJ1-5,TGTGCCACCAGCAGAGAGAGACAGGGAATATGGCCCCAGCATTTT,CATSRERQGIWPQHF
TRBV5-1,-,14,-,TRBJ1-1,TGCGCCAGCAGCCAAGCGGCAAGGAACACTGAAGCTTTCTTT,CASSQAARNTEAFF
TRBV2,TRBD1,14,-,TRBJ1-1,TGTGCCAGCAGCCACAGGGGCTGGGACACTGAAGCTTTCTTT,CASSHRGWDTEAFF
TRBV18,TRBD1,16,once,TRBJ1-3,TGTGCCAGCTCCCCCCGGGACAGGGGGTCTGGAAACACCATATATTTT,CASSPRDRGSGNTIYF
TRBV7-9,-,14,-,TRBJ1-6,TGTGCCAGCAGCTTAGAAGGTTATAATTCACCCCTCCACTTT,CASSLEGYNSPLHF
TRBV2,TRBD2,14,-,TRBJ2-7,TGTGCCAGCAGTCTAGCGGGAGCCAACTACGAGCAGTACTTC,CASSLAGANYEQYF
TRBV5-1,-,13,-,TRBJ1-5,TGCGCCAGCAGCTTGGGAGGGGCCCAGCCCCAGCATTTT,CASSLGGAQPQHF
TRBV4-1,-,15,once,TRBJ2-5,TGCGCCAGCAGCCAAGACCGGGCCCCGGGGGAGACCCAGTACTTC,CASSQDRAPGETQYF
TRBV29-1,TRBD1,11,-,TRBJ2-7,TGCAGCGTTTCGACAGGGTACGAGCAGTACTTC,CSVSTGYEQYF
TRBV11-2,TRBD2,16,-,TRBJ2-5,TGTGCCAGCAGCTCAAGACTAGCGGGGGGCGGGCAGACCCAGTACTTC,CASSSRLAGGGQTQYF
TRBV6-4,-,14,-,TRBJ2-2,TGTGCCAGCAGTGACTCTACTAGCTCCGGGGAGCTGTTTTTT,CASSDSTSSGELFF
TRBV27,TRBD1,21,-,TRBJ2-6,TGTGCCAGCAGTTACCCTCGTTCCGGGACAGGGGACAGGTCTGGGGCCAACGTCCTGACTTTC,CASSYPRSGTGDRSGANVLTF
TRBV29-1,-,14,once,TRBJ2-4,TGCAGCGTTGGAGGGGCGGGGCGGCCAAACATTCAGTACTTC,CSVGGAGRPNIQYF
TRBV5-5,-,17,-,TRBJ1-4,TGTGCCAGCAGCTTGGGAGAGGGGAATCCAACTAATGAAAAACTGTTTTTT,CASSLGEGNPTNEKLFF
TRBV5-1,-,15,-,TRBJ1-1,TGCGCCAGCAGCTTGGAGACAGCTAGAAACACTGAAGCTTTCTTT,CASSLETARNTEAFF
TRBV2,-,19,-,TRBJ2-1,TGTGCCAGCACTCGGTCTTATTTTCGGGGGCCTGAAGAGTACAATGAGCAGTTCTTC,CASTRSYFRGPEEYNEQFF
TRBV19,-,13,-,TRBJ1-1,TGTGCCAGTAGGATGACAGAAAACACTGAAGCTTTCTTT,CASRMTENTEAFF
TRBV10-3,-,12,-,TRBJ2-4,TGTGCCACAGGGGTGTCCGGAAACATTCAGTACTTC,CATGVSGNIQYF
TRBV28,TRBD2,14,-,TRBJ2-1,TGTGCCAGCAGTCTACTAGCGGGAAACAATGAGCAGTTCTTC,CASSLLAGNNEQFF
TRBV7-2,-,15,-,TRBJ2-2,TGTGCCAGCAGCTTGGAGGGGGGGCAAACCGGGGAGCTGTTTTTT,CASSLEGGQTGELFF
TRBV6-5,TRBD2,14,-,TRBJ2-7,TGTGCCAGCAGCCTCCGTGGGGGGGGCTACGAGCAGTACTTC,CASSLRGGGYEQYF
TRBV7-3,TRBD1,13,-,TRBJ1-2,TGTGCCAGCAGCCGGGACAGTAACTATGGCTACACCTTC,CASSRDSNYGYTF
TRBV28,-,17,-,TRBJ1-2,TGTGCCAGCAGTTTATCTCTTGTTGGGTGGAGTAACTATGGCTACACCTTC,CASSLSLVGWSNYGYTF
TRBV30,-,13,-,TRBJ2-7,TGTGCCTGGAGTCGTCGTCAGGGCTCCGAGCAGTACTTC,CAWSRRQGSEQYF
TRBV6-1,TRBD1,14,once,TRBJ1-1,TGTGCCAGCACGACAACAGGGGTCGGCACTGAAGCTTTCTTT,CASTTTGVGTEAFF
TRBV6-1,-,15,-,TRBJ2-5,TGTGCCAGCAGTAACCCCGGGACTTCCCAAGAGACCCAGTACTTC,CASSNPGTSQETQYF
TRBV18,-,15,-,TRBJ2-5,TGTGCCAGCTCACTTAGACAGAGAGACCAAGAGACCCAGTACTTC,CASSLRQRDQETQYF
TRBV30,TRBD1,12,-,TRBJ1-1,TGTGCCTGGAGCGCACCGGGACAGCAGGTTTTCTTT,CAWSAPGQQVFF
TRBV27,-,12,-,TRBJ2-7,TGTGCCAGCAGGGTGAGGTCGGAGCGGCAGTACTTC,CASRVRSERQYF
TRBV30,-,13,-,TRBJ1-5,TGTGCCTGGAGTTCTCAGGGAGATCAGCCCCAGCATTTT,CAWSSQGDQPQHF
TRBV27,TRBD1,15,-,TRBJ1-2,TGTGCCAGCAGTTTTTGGGGACAGGGATTTAATGGCTACACCTTC,CASSFWGQGFNGYTF
TRBV5-4,-,15,-,TRBJ2-2,TGTGCCAGCAGCTGGGGGAGCCGGAGCACCGGGGAGCTGTTTTTT,CASSWGSRSTGELFF
TRBV5-4,TRBD1,15,-,TRBJ1-2,TGTGCCAGCAGCGGACAGGGAAAGGGTGACTATGGCTACACCTTC,CASSGQGKGDYGYTF
TRBV30,TRBD2,15,-,TRBJ2-7,TGTGCCTGGAAAAGGACTAGCGGGAGAGCGTACGAGCAGTACTTC,CAWKRTSGRAYEQYF
TRBV6-1,TRBD1,13,-,TRBJ1-1,TGTGCCAGCGACAGGGCCCTGAACACTGAAGCTTTCTTT,CASDRALNTEAFF
TRBV28,-,12,once,TRBJ1-5,TGTGCCAGCAGTTTAGTTCGACAGCCCCAGCATTTT,CASSLVRQPQHF
TRBV9,-,14,-,TRBJ2-2,TGTGCCAGCAGCGTAGCGCAGGCCACCGGGGAGCTGTTTTTT,CASSVAQATGELFF
TRBV10-3,TRBD1,13,-,TRBJ2-7,TGTGCCATCAGTCGGGACAGTTCCTACGAGCAGTACTTC,CAISRDSSYEQYF
TRBV29-1,-,14,-,TRBJ1-2,TGCAGCGGGGACATTATTAGCCCAAACTATGGCTACACCTTC,CSGDIISPNYGYTF
TRBV5-1,TRBD1,14,once,TRBJ1-1,TGCGCCAGCAGCTCGCAGGGGGGGAACACTGAAGCTTTCTTT,CASSSQGGNTEAFF
TRBV27,-,14,-,TRBJ1-1,TGTGCCAGCAGGCCCTTCACACGGAACACTGAAGCTTTCTTT,CASRPFTRNTEAFF
TRBV6-6,TRBD2,12,-,TRBJ2-7,TGTGCCAGCAGTAGGACTAGCGGGGGGCCCATCTTC,CASSRTSGGPIF
TRBV19,TRBD1,14,-,TRBJ1-3,TGTGCCAGTAGACCGACAGGGTCTGGAAACACCATATATTTT,CASRPTGSGNTIYF
TRBV4-2,TRBD2,15,-,TRBJ2-5,TGTGCCAGCAGCCAAACTCAGCGGGAACAAGAGACCCAGTACTTC,CASSQTQREQETQYF
TRBV7-6,-,15,-,TRBJ2-1,TGTGCCAGCAGCCTCCCAGGGCCCCCCTACAATGAGCAGTTCTTC,CASSLPGPPYNEQFF
TRBV6-5,TRBD1,13,once,TRBJ2-7,TGTGCCAGCAGTCTACAGGGGGCGGGCGAGCAGTACTTC,CASSLQGAGEQYF
TRBV29-1,-,12,-,TRBJ1-3,TGCAGCGTTGATGGCCGCAGAAACACCATATATTTT,CSVDGRRNTIYF
TRBV2,TRBD1,13,-,TRBJ1-2,TGTGCCAGCAGAGCCGGGACAGCGCATGGCTACACCTTC,CASRAGTAHGYTF
TRBV5-6,-,15,-,TRBJ1-2,TGTGCCAGCAGCTTGGGTCCCAGTTTTAACTATGGCTACACCTTC,CASSLGPSFNYGYTF
TRBV28,-,10,-,TRBJ2-7,TGTGCCAGCGGATCCTACGAGCAGTACTTC,CASGSYEQYF
TRBV4-2,-,16,-,TRBJ1-3,TGTGCCAGCAGCCAAGTGGGCAGGGGATCTGGAAACACCATATATTTT,CASSQVGRGSGNTIYF
TRBV2,-,12,-,TRBJ1-3,TGTGCCAGCAGTCTAGACAGAAACACCATATATTTT,CASSLDRNTIYF
TRBV27,-,13,-,TRBJ2-1,TGTGCCAGCAGCCGGGGGTTACACAATGAGCAGTTCTTC,CASSRGLHNEQFF
TRBV7-2,-,16,-,TRBJ2-2,TGTGCCAGCAGCTTAGCATACAGGAATAGAGGCGGGGAGCTGTTTTTT,CASSLAYRNRGGELFF